This TCR beta chain is drawn from a study of cytomegalovirus exposure and HLA in healthy donors. Study context: Assignment to the Caucasian-associated ancestry cluster applied to about 80% of the approximately 420 genotyped donors. Study outcomes and limitations: Another analysis was done later, and it associated 16,951 TCR beta sequences with HLA alleles at 0.05 false discovery rate.

The PCR made use of 60 Vbeta and 13 Jbeta primers. Sequencing was performed with immunoSEQ multiplex PCR; in TCRdb, only in-frame clones are kept and a portion is missing. The table shows some 160,000 clones, with 77% occurring only once. The germline V gene has CDR1 MNHEY and CDR2 SVGAGI. Trimming took 4 bases from V and 2 from J, leaving 12 bases between them. The CDR3 extends over 15 amino acids. This clone appeared a single time. No antigen is known for it. This sequence was found in a woman in her twenties or thirties in good health and CMV-seronegative. Sequencing was carried out using PBMCs. The chain carries TRBV6-5 and TRBJ1-5; D ambiguous. The CDR3, as DNA: TGTGCCAGCAGTTCCGGGCCGGAGGGCAATCAGCCCCAGCATTTT. This encodes CASSSGPEGNQPQHF.